This entry features one T cell receptor (beta chain) sequence. It lacks a known antigen. Base qualities are missing; no much larger clone stands one base away. These data belong to a study of cytomegalovirus exposure and HLA in healthy donors (dated by TCRdb to between 2016 and 2019). About the investigation overall: According to a later analysis, the roughly 130 validation repertoires were produced on the same platform as the approximately 690 repertoires of the first cohort. The study combined high-throughput TCR immunosequencing, statistical association of individual TCRs with disease status, and machine learning to predict cytomegalovirus infection status. The study aimed to test whether signatures of past pathogen exposure could be identified by cataloging public T cell receptors. A separate validation cohort of 90 to 150 different subjects was used in addition to the 666-subject first cohort.

CDR1 MNHNY and CDR2 SVGAGI were looked up in the germline V gene (reference sequence). From V the trimming removes 5 bases and from J it removes 4 bases, while the gene matches leave 4 bases of the junction unaccounted for. The CDR3, from cysteine to phenylalanine, totals 15 residues. CDR3 DNA is the only sequence kept; it has 45 bases, read in frame from the first base. Libraries came from the immunoSEQ multiplex PCR assay. From the authors' description of their analysis: A statistical classification framework was built to diagnose cytomegalovirus status from the catalog of TCR beta chain sequences. TCRdb's version of the immuneACCESS table is confined to in-frame rearrangements and falls short of the full clone set. An unresolved V gene accounts for under half of the shortfall where checked; the remainder is of unknown origin. That table gives V, J and clone size, and the DNA gave D and trimming. In this sample the table shows some 210,000 clones, around 87% of which occur a single time. 1.5% to 2% of the sample belongs to the ten largest clones.

What the authors observed across the whole study: The authors suggested that the approach could potentially be generalized to other disease states and immunological phenotypes. The validation cohort had no HLA typing available for a later analysis, so co-occurrence within that cohort was assessed over all 120 or so repertoires. The classifier was reported to diagnose cytomegalovirus status with high specificity and sensitivity in both the original and validation cohorts. The study listed 150 to 200 TCR beta chains as associated with cytomegalovirus. Three of the identified cytomegalovirus-associated TCR beta chains were confirmed in vitro to be specific for cytomegalovirus antigens. Most TCR sequences were observed very rarely across donors, whereas some public TCRs were present in many individuals. In a later analysis, TCRs clustered in the first cohort were found to also tend to co-occur in the approximately 110 validation repertoires, with approximately 94% of cluster scores above 0.

The donors belonged to the validation cohort of around 130 subjects, which was separate from the approximately 700-subject first cohort. Sequenced input: PBMCs. This receptor was taken from a woman aged 18-29 years in good health and CMV-seropositive. This chain is built from TRBV6-6 and TRBJ2-1; 11 middle bases align to TRBD2. The DNA sequence reads TGTGCCAGCAGTAGTACTAGCGGGGGATACAATGAGCAGTTCTTC. Its protein reads: CASSSTSGGYNEQFF.